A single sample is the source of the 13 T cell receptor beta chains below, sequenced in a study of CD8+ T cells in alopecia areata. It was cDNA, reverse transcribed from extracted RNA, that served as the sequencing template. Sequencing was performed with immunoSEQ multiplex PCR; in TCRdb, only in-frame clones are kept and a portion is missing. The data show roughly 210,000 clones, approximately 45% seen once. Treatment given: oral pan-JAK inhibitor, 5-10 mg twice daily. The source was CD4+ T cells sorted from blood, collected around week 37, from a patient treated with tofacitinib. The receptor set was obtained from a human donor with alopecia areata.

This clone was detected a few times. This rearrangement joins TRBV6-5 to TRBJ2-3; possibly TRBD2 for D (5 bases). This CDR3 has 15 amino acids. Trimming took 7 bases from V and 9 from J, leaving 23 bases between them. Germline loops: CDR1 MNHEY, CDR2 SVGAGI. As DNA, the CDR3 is TGTGCCAGCACTCTCCGCCGAGCGGTCGCCGGCACGCAGTATTTT. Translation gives CASTLRRAVAGTQYF.

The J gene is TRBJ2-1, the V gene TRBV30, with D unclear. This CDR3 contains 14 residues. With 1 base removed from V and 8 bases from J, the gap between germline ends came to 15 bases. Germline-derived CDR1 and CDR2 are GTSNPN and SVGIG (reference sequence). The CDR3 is CAWSAGSPEDEQFF. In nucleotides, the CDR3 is TGTGCCTGGAGTGCCGGTTCTCCCGAGGATGAGCAGTTCTTC.

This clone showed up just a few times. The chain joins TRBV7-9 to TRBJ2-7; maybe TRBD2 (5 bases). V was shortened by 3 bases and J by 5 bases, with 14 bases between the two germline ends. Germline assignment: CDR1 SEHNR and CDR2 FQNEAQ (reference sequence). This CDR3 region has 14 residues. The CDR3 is CASSFGRDRDEQYF. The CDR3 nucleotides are TGTGCCAGCAGCTTTGGACGGGATCGCGACGAGCAGTACTTC.

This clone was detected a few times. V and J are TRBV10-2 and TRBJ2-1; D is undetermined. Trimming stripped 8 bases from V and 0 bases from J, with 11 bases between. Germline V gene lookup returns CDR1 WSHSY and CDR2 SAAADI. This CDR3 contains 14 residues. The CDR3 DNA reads TGCGCCAGCCTGGCCTCAAGCTCCTACAATGAGCAGTTCTTC. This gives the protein CASLASSSYNEQFF.

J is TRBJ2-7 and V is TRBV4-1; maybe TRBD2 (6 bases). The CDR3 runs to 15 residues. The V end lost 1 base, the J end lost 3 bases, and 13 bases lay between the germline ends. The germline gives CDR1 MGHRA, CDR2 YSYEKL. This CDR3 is CASSQGADYIYEQYF. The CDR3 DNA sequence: TGCGCCAGCAGCCAAGGGGCGGACTACATCTACGAGCAGTACTTC.

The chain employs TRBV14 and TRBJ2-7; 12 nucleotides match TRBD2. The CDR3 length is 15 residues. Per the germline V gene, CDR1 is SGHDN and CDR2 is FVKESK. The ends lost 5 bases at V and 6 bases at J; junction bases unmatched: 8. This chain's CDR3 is CASSGRLAGVGEQYF. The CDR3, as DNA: TGTGCCAGCAGCGGACGACTAGCGGGAGTCGGCGAGCAGTACTTC.

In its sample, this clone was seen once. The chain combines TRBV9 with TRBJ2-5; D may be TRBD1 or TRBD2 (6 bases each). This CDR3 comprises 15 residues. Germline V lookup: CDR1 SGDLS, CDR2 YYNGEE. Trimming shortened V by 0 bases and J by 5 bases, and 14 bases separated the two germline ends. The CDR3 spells CASSVGLGGRETQYF. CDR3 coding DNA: TGTGCCAGCAGCGTAGGATTGGGGGGCCGTGAGACCCAGTACTTC.

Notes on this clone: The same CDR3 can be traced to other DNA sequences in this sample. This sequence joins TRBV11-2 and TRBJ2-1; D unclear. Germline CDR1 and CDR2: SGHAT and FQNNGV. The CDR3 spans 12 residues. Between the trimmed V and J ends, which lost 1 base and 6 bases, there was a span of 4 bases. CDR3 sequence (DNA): TGTGCCAGCAGCTTAGGGCGCAATGAGCAGTTCTTC. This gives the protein CASSLGRNEQFF.

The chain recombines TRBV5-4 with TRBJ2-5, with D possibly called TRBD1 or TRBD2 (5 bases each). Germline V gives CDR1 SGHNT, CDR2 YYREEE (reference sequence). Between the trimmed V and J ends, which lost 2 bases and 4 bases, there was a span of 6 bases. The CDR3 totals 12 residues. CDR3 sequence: CASSFGGETQYF. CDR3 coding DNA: TGTGCCAGCAGCTTTGGGGGAGAGACCCAGTACTTC.

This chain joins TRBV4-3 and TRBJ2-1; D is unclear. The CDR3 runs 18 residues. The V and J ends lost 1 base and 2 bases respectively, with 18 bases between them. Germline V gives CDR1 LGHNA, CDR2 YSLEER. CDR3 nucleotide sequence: TGCGCCAGCAGCCAAGCCGCTCCCGTGGGTTCCACCTACAATGAGCAGTTCTTC. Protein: CASSQAAPVGSTYNEQFF.

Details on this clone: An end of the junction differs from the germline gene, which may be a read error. The CDR3 coding sequence is TGTGCCATCAGTGAGGCAAGAGAAAACTATGGCTACACCTTC. It is translated as CAISEARENYGYTF. The V and J genes are TRBV6-1 and TRBJ1-2; D call uncertain. The CDR3 has 14 amino acids. CDR1 MNHNS and CDR2 SASEGT come from the germline V gene.

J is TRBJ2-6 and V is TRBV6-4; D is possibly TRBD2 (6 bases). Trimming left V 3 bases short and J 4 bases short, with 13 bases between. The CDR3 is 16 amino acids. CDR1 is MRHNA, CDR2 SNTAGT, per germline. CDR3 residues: CASSEVGGAGANVLTF. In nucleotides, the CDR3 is TGTGCCAGCAGTGAGGTTGGAGGGGCCGGGGCCAACGTCCTGACTTTC.

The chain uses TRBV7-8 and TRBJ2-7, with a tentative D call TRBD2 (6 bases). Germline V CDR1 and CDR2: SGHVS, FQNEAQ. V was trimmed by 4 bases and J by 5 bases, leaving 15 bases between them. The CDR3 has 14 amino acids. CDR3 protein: CASSSLGGIDEQYF. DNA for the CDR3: TGTGCCAGCAGCTCCTTGGGGGGAATCGACGAGCAGTACTTC. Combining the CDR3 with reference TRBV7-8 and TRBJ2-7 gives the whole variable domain GAGVSQSPRYKVAKRGQDVALRCDPISGHVSLFWYQQALGQGPEFLTYFQNEAQLDKSGLPSDRFFAERPEGSVSTLKIQRTQQEDSAVYLCASSSLGGIDEQYFGPGTRLTVT.